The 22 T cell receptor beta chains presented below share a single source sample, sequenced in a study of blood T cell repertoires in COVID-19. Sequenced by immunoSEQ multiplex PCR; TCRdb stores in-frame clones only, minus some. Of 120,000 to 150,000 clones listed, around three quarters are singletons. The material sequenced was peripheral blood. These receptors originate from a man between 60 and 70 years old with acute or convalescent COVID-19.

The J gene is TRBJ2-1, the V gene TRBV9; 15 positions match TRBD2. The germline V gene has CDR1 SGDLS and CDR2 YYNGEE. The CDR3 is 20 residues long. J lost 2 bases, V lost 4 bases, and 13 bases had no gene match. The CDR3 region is CASSLTQGGLAGGPYNEQFF. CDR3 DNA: TGTGCCAGCAGCCTAACACAGGGAGGACTAGCGGGAGGGCCCTACAATGAGCAGTTCTTC.

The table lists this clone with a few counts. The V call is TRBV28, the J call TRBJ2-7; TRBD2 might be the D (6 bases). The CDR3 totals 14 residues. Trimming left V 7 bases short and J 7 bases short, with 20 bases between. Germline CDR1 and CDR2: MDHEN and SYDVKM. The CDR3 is CASTRDVAGGEQYF. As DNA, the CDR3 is TGTGCCAGCACCCGGGACGTCGCTGGGGGGGAGCAGTACTTC.

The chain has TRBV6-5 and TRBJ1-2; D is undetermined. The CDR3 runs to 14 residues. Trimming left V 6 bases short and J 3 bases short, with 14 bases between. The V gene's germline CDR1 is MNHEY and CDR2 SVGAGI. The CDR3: CASSPDYPHYGYTF. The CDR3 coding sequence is TGTGCCAGCAGCCCCGACTATCCTCACTATGGCTACACCTTC.

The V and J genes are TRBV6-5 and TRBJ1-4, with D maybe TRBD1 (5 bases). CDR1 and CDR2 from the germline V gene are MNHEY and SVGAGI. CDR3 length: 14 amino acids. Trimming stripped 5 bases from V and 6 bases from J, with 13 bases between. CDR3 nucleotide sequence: TGTGCCAGCAGTCCTCGGGGGTGGGATGAAAAACTGTTTTTT. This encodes CASSPRGWDEKLFF.

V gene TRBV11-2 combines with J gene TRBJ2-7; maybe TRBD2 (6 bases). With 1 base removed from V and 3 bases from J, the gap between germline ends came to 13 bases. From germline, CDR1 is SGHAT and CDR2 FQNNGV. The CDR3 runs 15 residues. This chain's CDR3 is CASSLAGTGLYEQYF. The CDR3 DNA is TGTGCCAGCAGCTTAGCGGGGACGGGACTCTACGAGCAGTACTTC.

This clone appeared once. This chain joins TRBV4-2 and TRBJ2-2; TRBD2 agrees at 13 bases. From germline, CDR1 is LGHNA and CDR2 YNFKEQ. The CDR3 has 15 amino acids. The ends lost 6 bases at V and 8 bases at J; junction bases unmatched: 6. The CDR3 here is CASRRTSGRGGELFF. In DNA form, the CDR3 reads TGTGCCAGCAGACGGACTAGCGGGAGAGGTGGGGAGCTGTTTTTT.

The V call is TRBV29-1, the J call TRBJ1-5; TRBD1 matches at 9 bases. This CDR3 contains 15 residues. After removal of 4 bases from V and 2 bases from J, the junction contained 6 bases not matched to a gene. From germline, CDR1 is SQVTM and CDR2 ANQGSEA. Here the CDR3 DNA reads TGCAGCGTTGCGACAGGGGGTTCGGGCAATCAGCCCCAGCATTTT. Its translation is CSVATGGSGNQPQHF.

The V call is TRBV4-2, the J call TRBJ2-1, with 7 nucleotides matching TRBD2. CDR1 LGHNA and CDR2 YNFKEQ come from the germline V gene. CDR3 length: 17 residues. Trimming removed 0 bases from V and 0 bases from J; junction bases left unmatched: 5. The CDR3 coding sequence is TGTGCCAGCAGCCAAGATCTAGCGGCGGGCTCCTACAATGAGCAGTTCTTC. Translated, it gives CASSQDLAAGSYNEQFF.

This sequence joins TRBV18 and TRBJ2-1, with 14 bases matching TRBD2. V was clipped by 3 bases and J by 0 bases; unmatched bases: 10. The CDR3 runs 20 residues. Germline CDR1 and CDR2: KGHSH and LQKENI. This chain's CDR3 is CASSPLGLAGGPSSYNEQFF. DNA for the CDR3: TGTGCCAGCTCACCCCTCGGACTAGCGGGAGGTCCGAGCTCCTACAATGAGCAGTTCTTC.

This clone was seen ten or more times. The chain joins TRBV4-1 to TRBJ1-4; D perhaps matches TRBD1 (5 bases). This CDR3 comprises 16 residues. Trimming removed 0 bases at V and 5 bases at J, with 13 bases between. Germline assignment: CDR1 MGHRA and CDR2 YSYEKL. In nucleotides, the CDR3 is TGCGCCAGCAGCCAAGAATCCGGGGGAGAGAATGAAAAACTGTTTTTT. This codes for CASSQESGGENEKLFF.

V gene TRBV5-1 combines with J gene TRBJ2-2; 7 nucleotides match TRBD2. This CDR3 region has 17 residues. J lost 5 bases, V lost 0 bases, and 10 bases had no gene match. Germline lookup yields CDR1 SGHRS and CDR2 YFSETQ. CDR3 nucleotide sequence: TGCGCCAGCAGCTTGGTCCCCCTAGCGGATGGAACCGGGGAGCTGTTTTTT. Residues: CASSLVPLADGTGELFF.

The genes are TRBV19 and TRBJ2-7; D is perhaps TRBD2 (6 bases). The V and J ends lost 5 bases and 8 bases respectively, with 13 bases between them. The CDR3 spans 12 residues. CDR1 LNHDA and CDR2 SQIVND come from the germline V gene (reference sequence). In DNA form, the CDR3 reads TGTGCCAGTAGTGGGGGACTTAACCAGCAGTACTTC. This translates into CASSGGLNQQYF.

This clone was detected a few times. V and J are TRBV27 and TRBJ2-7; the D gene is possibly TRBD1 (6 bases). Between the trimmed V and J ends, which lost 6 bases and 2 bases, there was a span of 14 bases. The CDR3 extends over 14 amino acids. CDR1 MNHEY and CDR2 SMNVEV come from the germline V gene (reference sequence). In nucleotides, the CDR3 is TGTGCCAGCAGCTGGGACAAATCGGCCTACGAGCAGTACTTC. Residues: CASSWDKSAYEQYF.

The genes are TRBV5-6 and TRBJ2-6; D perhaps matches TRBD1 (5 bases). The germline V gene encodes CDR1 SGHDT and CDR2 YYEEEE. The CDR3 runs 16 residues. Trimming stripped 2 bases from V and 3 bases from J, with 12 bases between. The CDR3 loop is CASSFGLGLGANVLTF. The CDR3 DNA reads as TGTGCCAGCAGCTTCGGTTTGGGGCTTGGGGCCAACGTCCTGACTTTC.

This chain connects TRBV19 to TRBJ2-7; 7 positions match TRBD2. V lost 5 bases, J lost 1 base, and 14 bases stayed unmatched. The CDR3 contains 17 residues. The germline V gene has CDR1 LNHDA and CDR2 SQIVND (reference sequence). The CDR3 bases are TGTGCCAGTAGTCTGACGTCCGCAGCTAGCGGTTCCTACGAGCAGTACTTC. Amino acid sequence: CASSLTSAASGSYEQYF.

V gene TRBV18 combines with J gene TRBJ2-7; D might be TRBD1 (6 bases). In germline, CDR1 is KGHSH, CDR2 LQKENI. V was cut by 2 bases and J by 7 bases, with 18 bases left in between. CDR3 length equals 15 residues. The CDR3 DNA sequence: TGTGCCAGCTCACCAGCCGGACAGACTCAGGGAGAGCAGTACTTC. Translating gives CASSPAGQTQGEQYF.

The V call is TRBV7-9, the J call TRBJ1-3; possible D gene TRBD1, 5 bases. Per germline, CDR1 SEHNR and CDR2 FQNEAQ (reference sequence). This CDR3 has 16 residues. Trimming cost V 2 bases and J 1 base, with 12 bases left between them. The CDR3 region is CASSLMAAGSGNTIYF. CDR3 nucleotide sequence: TGTGCCAGCAGCTTAATGGCGGCAGGGTCTGGAAACACCATATATTTT.

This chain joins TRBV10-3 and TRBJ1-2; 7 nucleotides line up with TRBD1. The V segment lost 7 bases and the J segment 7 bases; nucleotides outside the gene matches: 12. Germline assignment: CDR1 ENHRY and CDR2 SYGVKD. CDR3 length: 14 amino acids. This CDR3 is CAITRRQGGGGYTF. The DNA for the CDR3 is TGTGCCATCACCCGGAGGCAGGGGGGCGGTGGCTACACCTTC.

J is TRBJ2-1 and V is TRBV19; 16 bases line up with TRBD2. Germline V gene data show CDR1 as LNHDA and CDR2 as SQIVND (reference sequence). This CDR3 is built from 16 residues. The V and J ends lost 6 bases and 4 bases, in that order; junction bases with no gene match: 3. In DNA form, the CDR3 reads TGTGCCAGTAGGGGACTAGCGGGAGGGCCTTACAATGAGCAGTTCTTC. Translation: CASRGLAGGPYNEQFF.

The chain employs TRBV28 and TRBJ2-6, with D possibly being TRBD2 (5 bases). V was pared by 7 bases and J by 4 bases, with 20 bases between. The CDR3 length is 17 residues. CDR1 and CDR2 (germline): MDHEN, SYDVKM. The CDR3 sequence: CASMGSPPAAGANVLTF. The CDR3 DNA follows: TGTGCCAGCATGGGCTCCCCCCCAGCGGCCGGGGCCAACGTCCTGACTTTC. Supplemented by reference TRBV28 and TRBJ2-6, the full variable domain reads DVKVTQSSRYLVKRTGEKVFLECVQDMDHENMFWYRQDPGLGLRLIYFSYDVKMKEKGDIPEGYSVSREKKERFSLILESASTNQTSMYLCASMGSPPAAGANVLTFGAGSRLTVL.

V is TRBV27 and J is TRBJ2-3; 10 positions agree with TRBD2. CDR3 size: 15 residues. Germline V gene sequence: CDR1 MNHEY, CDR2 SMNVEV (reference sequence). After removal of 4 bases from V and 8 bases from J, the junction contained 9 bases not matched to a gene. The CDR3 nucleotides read TGTGCCAGCAGTTCCCTAGCGGGAGTGACGTCTACGCAGTATTTT. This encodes CASSSLAGVTSTQYF.

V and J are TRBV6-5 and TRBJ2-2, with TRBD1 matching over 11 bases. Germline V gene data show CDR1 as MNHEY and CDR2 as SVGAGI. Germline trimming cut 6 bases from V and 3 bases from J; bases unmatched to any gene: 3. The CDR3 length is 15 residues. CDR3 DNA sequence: TGTGCCAGCAGCGGACAGGGGGCGGACACCGGGGAGCTGTTTTTT. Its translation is CASSGQGADTGELFF.